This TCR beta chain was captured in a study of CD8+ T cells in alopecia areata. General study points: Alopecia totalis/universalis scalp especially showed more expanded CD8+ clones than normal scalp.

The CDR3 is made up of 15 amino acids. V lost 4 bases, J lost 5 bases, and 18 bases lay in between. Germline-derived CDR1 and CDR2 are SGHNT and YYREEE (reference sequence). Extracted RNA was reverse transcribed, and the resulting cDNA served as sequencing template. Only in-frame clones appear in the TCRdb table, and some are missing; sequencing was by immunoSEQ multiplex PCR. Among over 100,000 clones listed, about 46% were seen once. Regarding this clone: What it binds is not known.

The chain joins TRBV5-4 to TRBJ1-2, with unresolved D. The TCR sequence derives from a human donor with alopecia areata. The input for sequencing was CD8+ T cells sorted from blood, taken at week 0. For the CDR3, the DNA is TGTGCCAGCAGCCCAAAAGCAGCGACCACTTATGGCTACACCTTC. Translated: CASSPKAATTYGYTF. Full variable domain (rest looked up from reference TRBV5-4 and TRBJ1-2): ETGVTQSPTHLIKTRGQQVTLRCSSQSGHNTVSWYQQALGQGPQFIFQYYREEENGRGNFPPRFSGLQFPNYSSELNVNALELDDSALYLCASSPKAATTYGYTFGSGTRLTVV.